This T cell receptor beta chain comes out of a study of CD8+ T cells in alopecia areata. Study information: Patients remained on tofacitinib for 6 to 18 months and then went 6 months without it.

V dropped 5 bases and J dropped 1 base, with 8 bases sitting between them. The CDR3 contains 13 residues. Germline V gives CDR1 PRHDT, CDR2 FYEKMQ (reference sequence). Broader study findings: The study also sequences resident alphabeta T cells of normal skin in scalp samples.

This clone was detected once. The antigen is not known. Investigators isolated RNA and reverse transcribed it into cDNA to act as the sequencing template. The data were produced by immunoSEQ multiplex PCR, yet TCRdb's version contains in-frame clones alone and is incomplete. The sample contains some 150,000 clones, less than 75% of which appear only once. Sampling of alopecia areata patients yielded lesional scalp punch biopsies as well as peripheral blood. Investigators sorted PBMCs to obtain both CD4+ and CD8+ T cells. The sequence derives from a human donor with alopecia areata. This chain joins TRBV13 and TRBJ1-1; D ambiguous. The sequenced sample was CD8+ T cells sorted from blood, obtained at week 0. The CDR3 loop is CASSRGPNTEAFF. The CDR3 DNA reads as TGTGCCAGCAGCCGAGGTCCGAACACTGAAGCTTTCTTT.